The next 2 T cell receptor beta chains were all read from a single sample in a study of T cell clones after liver transplantation. Method: immunoSEQ multiplex PCR; TCRdb's copy keeps in-frame clones and lacks some. The sample holds around 100,000 clones, roughly 80% seen once. Sample: CD4+ T cells from blood, taken before liver transplant. The receptors stem from a human donor who received a liver transplant.

The chain joins TRBV4-2 to TRBJ2-1, with 8 bases lining up with TRBD1. This CDR3 has 16 amino acids. J lost 2 bases, V lost 1 base, and 4 bases had no gene match. Per the germline V gene, CDR1 is LGHNA and CDR2 is YNFKEQ. In DNA, the CDR3 is TGTGCCAGCAGCCAAGGGGAGACAGGGGCCTACAATGAGCAGTTCTTC. Translated, it gives CASSQGETGAYNEQFF.

The gene calls are TRBV7-9 and TRBJ2-3; D unresolved. Trimming removed 4 bases at V and 5 bases at J, with 13 bases between. The CDR3 is 14 amino acids. The germline V gene encodes CDR1 SEHNR and CDR2 FQNEAQ (reference sequence). The CDR3 reads CASSSSGVRDTQYF. The CDR3 bases are TGTGCCAGCAGCTCAAGTGGCGTCCGAGATACGCAGTATTTT.